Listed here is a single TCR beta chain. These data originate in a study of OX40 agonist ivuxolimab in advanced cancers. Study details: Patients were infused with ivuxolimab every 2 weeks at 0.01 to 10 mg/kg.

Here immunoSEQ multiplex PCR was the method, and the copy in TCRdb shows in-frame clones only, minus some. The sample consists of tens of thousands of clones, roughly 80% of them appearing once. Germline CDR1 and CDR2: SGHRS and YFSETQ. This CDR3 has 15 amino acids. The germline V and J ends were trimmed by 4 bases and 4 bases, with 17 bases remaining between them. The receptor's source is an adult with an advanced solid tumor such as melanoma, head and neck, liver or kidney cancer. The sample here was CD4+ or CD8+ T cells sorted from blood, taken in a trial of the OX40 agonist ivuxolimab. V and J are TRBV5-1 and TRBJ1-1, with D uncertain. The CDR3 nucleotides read TGCGCCAGCAGCCCGACGCCCCAGTTGCGCACTGAAGCTTTCTTT. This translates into CASSPTPQLRTEAFF.